The next 24 T cell receptor beta chains were all read from a single sample in a study of cytomegalovirus exposure and HLA in healthy donors. Primers included in the PCR were 60 Vbeta and 13 Jbeta primers. TCRdb's table, derived via immunoSEQ multiplex PCR, lists solely in-frame clones and lacks some. Of 150,000 or so clones listed, 65% to 80% were seen once; the top ten hold approximately 4%. The sample was PBMCs. All receptors derive from a woman aged 40 to 50 in good health and CMV-seronegative.

CDR3 DNA sequence: TGTGCCAGCCGGAGACAGGGGTTCTATGGCTACACCTTC. As protein: CASRRQGFYGYTF. The chain carries TRBV2 and TRBJ1-2; 8 bases line up with TRBD1. Germline V lookup: CDR1 SNHLY, CDR2 FYNNEI. V lost 8 bases to trimming and J lost 4 bases; unmatched junction nucleotides: 6. This CDR3 is 13 amino acids long. The whole variable domain, filled in from reference TRBV2 and TRBJ1-2, reads EPEVTQTPSHQVTQMGQEVILRCVPISNHLYFYWYRQILGQKVEFLVSFYNNEISEKSEIFDDQFSVERPDGSNFTLKIRSTKLEDSAMYFCASRRQGFYGYTFGSGTRLTVV.

Comment on this clone: At the DNA level, this CDR3 is encoded by other sequences in the same sample as well. CDR3 in amino acids: CASSSLKTDRGLNGYTF. The CDR3 DNA is TGCGCCAGCAGCTCCCTAAAGACCGACAGAGGATTGAATGGCTACACCTTC. This chain links TRBV5-1 with TRBJ1-2; possibly TRBD1 for D (5 bases). This CDR3 comprises 17 residues. Germline V CDR1 and CDR2: SGHRS, YFSETQ. V was trimmed by 3 bases and J by 6 bases, leaving 24 bases between them.

The CDR3 coding sequence is TGTGCCAGCAGCGGAGGCAGGACCCAGGCAGATACGCAGTATTTT. This translates into CASSGGRTQADTQYF. The chain couples TRBV5-8 to TRBJ2-3; D is perhaps TRBD2 (5 bases). Trimming shortened V by 4 bases and J by 4 bases, and 16 bases separated the two germline ends. CDR3 length: 15 amino acids. Germline V lookup: CDR1 SGHTS, CDR2 YDEGEE.

This chain joins TRBV28 and TRBJ2-3, with D unresolved. V was pared by 3 bases and J by 6 bases, with 10 bases between. The CDR3 covers 13 residues. Germline V gives CDR1 MDHEN, CDR2 SYDVKM. DNA for the CDR3: TGTGCCAGCAGTTTCTCAAATGAGGATACGCAGTATTTT. Translated: CASSFSNEDTQYF. Complete variable domain (other parts from reference TRBV28 and TRBJ2-3): DVKVTQSSRYLVKRTGEKVFLECVQDMDHENMFWYRQDPGLGLRLIYFSYDVKMKEKGDIPEGYSVSREKKERFSLILESASTNQTSMYLCASSFSNEDTQYFGPGTRLTVL.

This chain links TRBV5-4 with TRBJ2-7, with D possibly matching TRBD2 (6 bases). Trimming cost V 0 bases and J 3 bases, with 13 bases left between them. CDR1 and CDR2 (germline): SGHNT, YYREEE (reference sequence). The CDR3 runs to 15 residues. In nucleotides, the CDR3 is TGTGCCAGCAGCTTGGTAGGAGGGCCTAGCTACGAGCAGTACTTC. Encoded protein: CASSLVGGPSYEQYF.

CDR3 nucleotides: TGTGCCAGCAGCGTGACAGGTGACCCGAGTTATGGCTACACCTTC. Amino acids: CASSVTGDPSYGYTF. The chain couples TRBV9 to TRBJ1-2; a weak D match, TRBD1 (6 bases). The V end lost 2 bases, the J end lost 5 bases, and 16 bases lay between the germline ends. Germline-derived CDR1 and CDR2 are SGDLS and YYNGEE. This CDR3 comprises 15 residues. The full variable domain, completed using reference TRBV9 and TRBJ1-2, is DSGVTQTPKHLITATGQRVTLRCSPRSGDLSVYWYQQSLDQGLQFLIQYYNGEERAKGNILERFSAQQFPDLHSELNLSSLELGDSALYFCASSVTGDPSYGYTFGSGTRLTVV.

The chain employs TRBV2 and TRBJ2-2; D may be TRBD2 (6 bases). With 7 bases removed from V and 2 bases from J, the gap between germline ends came to 26 bases. Looked up from germline, CDR1 is SNHLY and CDR2 is FYNNEI. The CDR3 consists of 19 residues. The DNA of the CDR3 is TGTGCCAGCATTTTCCATCGGGGGTCCTTTGACACTAACACCGGGGAGCTGTTTTTT. It specifies CASIFHRGSFDTNTGELFF.

The gene calls are TRBV7-6 and TRBJ1-3, with D perhaps TRBD1 (5 bases). Trimming removed 8 bases from V and 4 bases from J, with 9 bases in between. Germline CDR1 and CDR2: SGHVS and FNYEAQ. CDR3 size: 12 residues. DNA of the CDR3: TGTGCCAGCGGCCAGGGCGGAAACACCATATATTTT. Amino acid sequence: CASGQGGNTIYF.

V usage is TRBV6-1 and J usage is TRBJ1-2; tentative D call: TRBD1 (5 bases). CDR3 length: 14 residues. Germline V gene sequence: CDR1 MNHNS, CDR2 SASEGT. Trimming stripped 2 bases from V and 4 bases from J, with 11 bases between. CDR3 sequence reads: CASSERGEGYGYTF. The DNA for the CDR3 is TGTGCCAGCAGTGAAAGGGGTGAAGGCTATGGCTACACCTTC.

The CDR3 DNA sequence: TGTGCCAGCAGCTTACTTCCGGGGAGGAAGCAGTTCTTC. Translation gives CASSLLPGRKQFF. This chain uses TRBV7-9 with TRBJ2-1, with D possibly being TRBD2 (6 bases). V gave up 2 bases and J gave up 11 bases, with 13 bases separating them. The germline gives CDR1 SEHNR, CDR2 FQNEAQ (reference sequence). The CDR3 sequence is 13 residues long.

V is TRBV5-6 and J is TRBJ1-6; possibly TRBD1 for D (5 bases). From germline, CDR1 is SGHDT and CDR2 YYEEEE. This CDR3 is built from 15 residues. The V gene lost 4 bases and the J gene lost 8 bases, with 16 bases spanning the gap. This CDR3 is CASSPRRLGDSPLHF. CDR3 nucleotide sequence: TGTGCCAGCAGCCCGAGAAGGTTAGGGGATTCACCCCTCCACTTT.

The chain is built from TRBV5-1 and TRBJ1-1; D might be TRBD1 (5 bases). Germline V gene lookup returns CDR1 SGHRS and CDR2 YFSETQ. The CDR3 totals 14 residues. V dropped 4 bases and J dropped 3 bases, with 13 bases sitting between them. The DNA of the CDR3 is TGCGCCAGCAGCAGACCAGGGCCTGACACTGAAGCTTTCTTT. Encoded protein: CASSRPGPDTEAFF.

V and J are TRBV13 and TRBJ2-3; maybe TRBD1 (5 bases). CDR3 size: 13 residues. Trimming took 0 bases from V and 4 from J, leaving 5 bases between them. CDR1 and CDR2 from the germline V gene are PRHDT and FYEKMQ (reference sequence). The CDR3 loop reads CASSLGRADTQYF. In DNA form, the CDR3 reads TGTGCCAGCAGCTTAGGCAGGGCAGATACGCAGTATTTT.

This rearrangement joins TRBV5-6 to TRBJ1-1; the D gene is possibly TRBD1 (6 bases). The CDR3 covers 16 residues. Germline V lookup: CDR1 SGHDT, CDR2 YYEEEE. The germline V and J ends were trimmed by 3 bases and 3 bases, with 18 bases remaining between them. The CDR3: CASSWSGGGADTEAFF. The CDR3 DNA follows: TGTGCCAGCAGCTGGAGTGGTGGGGGCGCGGACACTGAAGCTTTCTTT.

The V gene is TRBV2, the J gene TRBJ1-5; tentatively, D is TRBD1 (6 bases). Germline V gene data show CDR1 as SNHLY and CDR2 as FYNNEI. CDR3 size: 15 residues. V was trimmed by 2 bases and J by 6 bases, leaving 14 bases between them. The CDR3 is CASSEQGSRGQPQHF. DNA of the CDR3: TGTGCCAGCAGTGAACAGGGGAGTCGAGGTCAGCCCCAGCATTTT.

The chain links TRBV5-1 to TRBJ2-7; 7 bases agree with TRBD1. Germline values: CDR1 SGHRS, CDR2 YFSETQ. The CDR3 sequence is 14 residues long. Trimming took 0 bases from V and 5 from J; bases not matched to a gene: 5. CDR3 DNA: TGCGCCAGCAGCTTGGTCGCAGGGGGTCACGAGCAGTACTTC. It codes for CASSLVAGGHEQYF.

As regards this clone: One end of the junction fails to match germline, which may point to a read error. V usage is TRBV9 and J usage is TRBJ1-4, with TRBD1 as a possible D gene (5 bases). The CDR3 runs 15 residues. Germline assignment: CDR1 SGDLS and CDR2 YYNGEE. The CDR3 here is CASSVGMVQGEKLFF. The CDR3, as DNA: TGTGCCAGCAGTGTAGGTATGGTGCAGGGTGAAAAACTGTTTTTT.

V gene TRBV19 combines with J gene TRBJ1-2; 7 bases are shared with TRBD1. CDR1 is LNHDA and CDR2 is SQIVND in the germline V gene (reference sequence). Trimming cost V 4 bases and J 4 bases; bases outside gene matches: 3. The CDR3 contains 13 residues. In DNA form, the CDR3 reads TGTGCCAGTAGTAGACAGGGAGGCTATGGCTACACCTTC. It is translated as CASSRQGGYGYTF.

The chain has TRBV6-5 and TRBJ2-3; 9 nucleotides match TRBD2. Unmatched junction bases numbered 5, after V lost 2 bases and J lost 2 bases. The CDR3 runs to 16 residues. The germline gives CDR1 MNHEY, CDR2 SVGAGI. DNA of the CDR3: TGTGCCAGCAGTTACGTGCTAGCGGGGCACACAGATACGCAGTATTTT. This translates into CASSYVLAGHTDTQYF.

The V call is TRBV30, the J call TRBJ1-1; D remains ambiguous. This CDR3 region has 13 residues. The V end was cut by 1 base, the J end by 2 bases, with 8 bases between. The germline gives CDR1 GTSNPN, CDR2 SVGIG (reference sequence). The CDR3 DNA sequence: TGTGCCTGGAGTGGAGCGGTAAACACTGAAGCTTTCTTT. Translation: CAWSGAVNTEAFF.

CDR3 bases: TGTGGGATAACAGGGGAAGATAGGCACACTGAAGCTTTCTTT. Translated, it gives CGITGEDRHTEAFF. The chain uses TRBV6-6 and TRBJ1-1, with 7 nucleotides matching TRBD1. The CDR3 covers 14 residues. Germline-derived CDR1 and CDR2 are MNHNY and SVGAGI (reference sequence).

This clone has only a few counts. The gene calls are TRBV11-3 and TRBJ2-7; 7 bases map to TRBD1. Losses at the gene ends were 0 bases for V and 5 bases for J; bases not matched to a gene: 7. CDR3 length: 15 residues. Germline lookup yields CDR1 SGHNT and CDR2 YENEEA. The CDR3 is CASSLDTGVLDEQYF. The CDR3 DNA follows: TGTGCCAGCAGCTTAGACACAGGGGTGTTGGACGAGCAGTACTTC.

The chain is built from TRBV28 and TRBJ2-1; maybe TRBD2 (6 bases). Germline-derived CDR1 and CDR2 are MDHEN and SYDVKM. Trimming shortened V by 3 bases and J by 4 bases, and 10 bases separated the two germline ends. This CDR3 region has 14 residues. DNA for the CDR3: TGTGCCAGCAGTTTGGCGGGGAAATACAATGAGCAGTTCTTC. It translates to CASSLAGKYNEQFF.

This clone has only one observation. The chain carries TRBV5-4 and TRBJ2-5, with 7 bases identical to TRBD1. The end of the DNA aligns better with TRBJ2-7, so the J call may be wrong. This CDR3 is built from 15 residues. Germline CDR1 SGHNT, CDR2 YYREEE (reference sequence). The CDR3 loop is CASSGVRQGVNEQYF. CDR3 DNA: TGTGCCAGCAGCGGAGTGAGGCAGGGGGTCAACGAGCAGTACTTC.